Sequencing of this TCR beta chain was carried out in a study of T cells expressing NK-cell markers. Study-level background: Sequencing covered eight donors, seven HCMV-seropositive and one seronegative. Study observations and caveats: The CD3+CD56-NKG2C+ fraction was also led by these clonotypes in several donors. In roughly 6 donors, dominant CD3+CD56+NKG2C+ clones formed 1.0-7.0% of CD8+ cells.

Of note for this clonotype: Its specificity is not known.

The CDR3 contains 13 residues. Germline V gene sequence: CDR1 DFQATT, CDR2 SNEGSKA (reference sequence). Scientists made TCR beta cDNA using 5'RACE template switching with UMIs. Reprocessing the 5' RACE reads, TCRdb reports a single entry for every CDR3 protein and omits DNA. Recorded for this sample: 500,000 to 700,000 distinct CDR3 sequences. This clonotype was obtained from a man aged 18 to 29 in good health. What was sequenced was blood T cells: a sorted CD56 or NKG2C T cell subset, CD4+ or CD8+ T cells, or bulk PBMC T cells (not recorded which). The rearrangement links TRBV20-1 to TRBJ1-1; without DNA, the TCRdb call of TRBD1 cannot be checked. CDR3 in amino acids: CSAYRDSNTEAFF.